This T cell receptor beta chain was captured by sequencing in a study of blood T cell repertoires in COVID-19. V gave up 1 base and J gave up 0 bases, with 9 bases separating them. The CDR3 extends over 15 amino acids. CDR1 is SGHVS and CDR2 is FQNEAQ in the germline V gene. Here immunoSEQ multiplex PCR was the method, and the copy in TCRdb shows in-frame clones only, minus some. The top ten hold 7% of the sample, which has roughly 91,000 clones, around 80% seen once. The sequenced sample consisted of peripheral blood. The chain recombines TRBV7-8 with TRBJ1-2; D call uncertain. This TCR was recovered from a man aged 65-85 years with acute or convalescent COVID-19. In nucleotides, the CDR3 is TGTGCCAGCAGCTTAGTTTCAGGCTCTAACTATGGCTACACCTTC. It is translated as CASSLVSGSNYGYTF. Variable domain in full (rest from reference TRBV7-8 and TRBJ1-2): GAGVSQSPRYKVAKRGQDVALRCDPISGHVSLFWYQQALGQGPEFLTYFQNEAQLDKSGLPSDRFFAERPEGSVSTLKIQRTQQEDSAVYLCASSLVSGSNYGYTFGSGTRLTVV.